This T cell receptor beta chain was recovered during a study of CD8 T cells in Susac syndrome. Reverse transcription of roughly 0.5 to 1 ug RNA used random hexamers. Across 54 Vbeta and 13 Jbeta, immunoSEQ multiplex PCR amplified TCR beta CDR3. MiXCR, run by TCRdb on the immunoSEQ multiplex PCR reads, gives a single entry per CDR3 protein. The data show roughly 200,000 distinct CDR3 sequences, approximately 94% seen once. TCR beta was sequenced from blood CD8+ and CD4+ T cells. Negative isolation was used for CD8+ and CD4+ T cells, and FACS enrichment was applied to TEMRA cells. Sequenced input: CD4+ T cells from PBMCs. The sequence derives from a human donor with Susac syndrome.

Here the CDR3 reads CASSLAGQDYGYTF. CDR3 nucleotide sequence: TGCGCCAGCAGCTTGGCCGGACAGGATTATGGCTACACCTTC. V is TRBV5-1 and J is TRBJ1-2; 7 positions agree with TRBD1. After removal of 0 bases from V and 5 bases from J, the junction contained 4 bases not matched to a gene. The CDR3 is made up of 14 amino acids. CDR1 is SGHRS, CDR2 YFSETQ, per germline.